This T cell receptor (beta chain) was retrieved from a study of OX40 agonist ivuxolimab in advanced cancers. Study-level results: The study observed clonal expansion of CD4+ and CD8+ blood T cells by week 6 at 0.1 to 3.0 mg/kg. Those patients achieving a partial response at 0.1-3.0 mg/kg showed among the lowest clonal expansion.

This clone was detected a few times. Antigen specificity is unknown. Here immunoSEQ multiplex PCR was the method, and the copy in TCRdb shows in-frame clones only, minus some. Of about 36,000 clones in the sample, 70% to 80% were seen once. After removal of 6 bases from V and 2 bases from J, the junction contained 1 base not matched to a gene. The CDR3 contains 14 residues. Germline CDR1 reads MNHEY; CDR2 reads SVGAGI. The chain couples TRBV6-5 to TRBJ2-6; TRBD2 matches 7 bases. The sequences come from CD4+ or CD8+ T cells sorted from blood, collected in a trial of the OX40 agonist ivuxolimab. The source is an adult with an advanced solid tumor such as melanoma, head and neck, liver or kidney cancer. CDR3 residues: CASRGGAGANVLTF. CDR3 bases: TGTGCCAGCAGGGGGGGGGCTGGGGCCAACGTCCTGACTTTC.